These 21 T cell receptor beta chains were sequenced from one sample in a study of spatial heterogeneity in lung cancer (dated by TCRdb to between 2018 and 2020). What these receptors recognize is not known. Library method: 5' RACE. TCRdb lists the instrument as NextSeq 500. TCRdb reanalyzed the raw reads on its own, using fastp at Q25 for trimming and MiXCR for clone calling, and kept in-frame beta chains. When rows share a CDR3 protein, they turn into one entry using the most common DNA and genes. This sample lists roughly 3,000 distinct CDR3 sequences; roughly 12% were detected once. 7.5% to 9.5% of the sample lies in the top ten. In light of the paper, this sample's time point label describes: sample taken at primary tumor resection. Here is what the overall study found, with its caveats: A correlation was observed between the number of expanded intratumoral alpha and beta TCRs and the tumor nonsynonymous mutation count.

The material sequenced was lung tumor tissue, taken at surgery. The receptors originated from a male donor with early-stage non-small cell lung cancer.

This clonotype is classed as medium-sized. This rearrangement joins TRBV11-2 to TRBJ1-3; unclear D gene. Germline CDR1 is SGHAT and CDR2 is FQNNGV. Trimming left V 5 bases short and J 4 bases short, with 6 bases between. CDR3 length: 12 amino acids. The CDR3 sequence is CASSPRGNTIYF. The CDR3 nucleotides are TGTGCCAGCAGCCCGCGGGGAAACACCATATATTTT.

At least ten counts were recorded for this clonotype. DNA for the CDR3: TGTGCCAGCAGCCAGGGACTAGCGGGGGCCTTCACAGATACGCAGTATTTT. It specifies CASSQGLAGAFTDTQYF. This chain connects TRBV12-3 or TRBV12-4 to TRBJ2-3; 14 bases fit TRBD2. The junction had 7 bases not matched to a gene; V was cut back by 6 bases and J by 2 bases. The CDR3 is made up of 17 amino acids.

In its sample, this clonotype was seen many times. The chain couples TRBV5-5 to TRBJ2-3; 7 positions agree with TRBD2. After removal of 1 base from V and 3 bases from J, the junction contained 8 bases not matched to a gene. This CDR3 comprises 16 residues. Looked up from germline, CDR1 is SGHKS and CDR2 is YYEKEE (reference sequence). In DNA form, the CDR3 reads TGTGCCAGCAGCTTGACCATGGGAGGGTTGACAGATACGCAGTATTTT. Its translation is CASSLTMGGLTDTQYF.

This clonotype was recorded many times. The CDR3 loop reads CASSLRGPNTGELFF. CDR3 in DNA: TGTGCCAGCAGCTTACGGGGACCGAACACCGGGGAGCTGTTTTTT. The V gene is TRBV7-8, the J gene TRBJ2-2; the D call may be TRBD1 or TRBD2 (5 bases each). The length of the CDR3 is 15 residues. Germline assignment: CDR1 SGHVS and CDR2 FQNEAQ. Trimming shortened V by 2 bases and J by 0 bases, and 7 bases separated the two germline ends. Using reference TRBV7-8 and TRBJ2-2 for the parts outside the CDR3, the full variable domain is GAGVSQSPRYKVAKRGQDVALRCDPISGHVSLFWYQQALGQGPEFLTYFQNEAQLDKSGLPSDRFFAERPEGSVSTLKIQRTQQEDSAVYLCASSLRGPNTGELFFGEGSRLTVL.

This clonotype is categorized as medium-sized. The genes are TRBV7-8 and TRBJ2-3, with 9 positions matching TRBD2. This CDR3 comprises 15 residues. With V trimmed by 5 bases and J by 9 bases, 12 bases remained unmatched. Germline V gives CDR1 SGHVS, CDR2 FQNEAQ. CDR3 coding DNA: TGTGCCAGCAGCCCCAAGACTAGCGGCCTCTACACGCAGTATTTT. It is translated as CASSPKTSGLYTQYF.

This clonotype is deemed medium-sized. The V gene is TRBV20-1, the J gene TRBJ2-1; TRBD1 matches 9 bases. With V trimmed by 1 base and J by 10 bases, 14 bases remained unmatched. The CDR3 consists of 16 residues. In germline, CDR1 is DFQATT, CDR2 SNEGSKA (reference sequence). CDR3 in DNA: TGCAGTGCTAGAGCAATTGGGGGACAGGGTCTAGGCGAGCAGTTCTTC. Translating it yields CSARAIGGQGLGEQFF.

This clonotype is categorized as medium-sized. The chain recombines TRBV11-3 with TRBJ2-7, with D uncertain. V was clipped by 1 base and J by 3 bases, with 7 bases between them. The CDR3 is 13 residues long. The germline V gene has CDR1 SGHNT and CDR2 YENEEA. The DNA for the CDR3 is TGTGCCAGCAGCTTAGGCGATCACTACGAGCAGTACTTC. Residues: CASSLGDHYEQYF.

This clonotype ranks as medium-sized. V gene TRBV6-5 combines with J gene TRBJ2-5; the D call may be TRBD1 or TRBD2 (5 bases each). Deletions cut 9 bases from V and 3 bases from J, with 14 bases between. The CDR3 is 13 residues long. The germline CDR1 and CDR2 sequences are MNHEY and SVGAGI. The CDR3 is CARPRDGEETQYF. The CDR3 DNA sequence: TGTGCCAGGCCACGGGACGGGGAAGAGACCCAGTACTTC.

By its share, this clonotype is medium-sized (0.01 to 0.1%). The V gene is TRBV13, the J gene TRBJ1-3; 7 nucleotides agree with TRBD1. With V trimmed by 3 bases and J by 7 bases, 6 bases remained unmatched. Germline values: CDR1 PRHDT, CDR2 FYEKMQ (reference sequence). CDR3 length: 14 amino acids. This CDR3 reads CASSFNRGVNTIYF. The CDR3 bases are TGTGCCAGCAGCTTTAACAGGGGCGTTAACACCATATATTTT.

This clonotype was detected only a few times. A much bigger clone sits one base away, suggesting this may be a read error. The chain links TRBV5-1 to TRBJ2-5; D is unclear. Germline CDR1 is SGHRS and CDR2 is YFSETQ. The CDR3 runs 11 residues. Written as DNA, the CDR3 is TGCGCCAGCAGCTTGTCAGAGACCCGGTACTTC. Translated: CASSLSETRYF.

The chain has TRBV18 and TRBJ2-7; D gene ambiguous. The germline gives CDR1 KGHSH, CDR2 LQKENI. Between the trimmed V and J ends, which lost 4 bases and 6 bases, there was a span of 13 bases. The CDR3 loop spans 13 amino acids. The CDR3 here is CASSRLEKGEQYF. In DNA, the CDR3 is TGTGCCAGCTCACGGCTAGAAAAGGGCGAGCAGTACTTC.

The chain couples TRBV7-9 to TRBJ2-6, with 11 bases fitting TRBD1. Germline CDR1 reads SEHNR; CDR2 reads FQNEAQ (reference sequence). The CDR3 length is 16 residues. J lost 2 bases, V lost 7 bases, and 4 bases had no gene match. The CDR3 loop is CASMGQGVPGANVLTF. Here the CDR3 DNA reads TGTGCCAGCATGGGACAGGGGGTTCCTGGGGCCAACGTCCTGACTTTC.

Sample share makes this clonotype medium-sized (0.01 to 0.1%). V and J are TRBV19 and TRBJ2-7; no clear D gene. Germline V CDR1 and CDR2: LNHDA, SQIVND (reference sequence). V dropped 7 bases and J dropped 5 bases, with 15 bases sitting between them. The CDR3 totals 13 residues. The CDR3 here is CASMNLGNHEQYF. The CDR3 region has the DNA TGTGCCAGTATGAACCTAGGAAATCACGAGCAGTACTTC.

This clonotype is labeled medium-sized. The rearrangement uses TRBV7-9 and TRBJ2-5; D remains ambiguous. The germline V gene has CDR1 SEHNR and CDR2 FQNEAQ (reference sequence). Trimming cost V 3 bases and J 2 bases, with 19 bases left between them. The length of the CDR3 is 17 residues. This CDR3 is CASSLVTADFIQETQYF. The CDR3 nucleotides read TGTGCCAGCAGCTTGGTCACAGCAGATTTCATACAAGAGACCCAGTACTTC.

In its sample, this clonotype ranks as medium-sized (0.01 to 0.1%). This rearrangement joins TRBV14 to TRBJ1-2, with unresolved D. Deletions cut 4 bases from V and 6 bases from J, with 18 bases between. Germline V lookup: CDR1 SGHDN, CDR2 FVKESK. The CDR3 length is 15 residues. The CDR3 coding sequence is TGTGCCAGCAGCCCAAGGAGGCATACAGTGGATGGCTACACCTTC. Encoded protein: CASSPRRHTVDGYTF. Looking up the rest from reference TRBV14 and TRBJ1-2 gives the full variable domain: EAGVTQFPSHSVIEKGQTVTLRCDPISGHDNLYWYRRVMGKEIKFLLHFVKESKQDESGMPNNRFLAERTGGTYSTLKVQPAELEDSGVYFCASSPRRHTVDGYTFGSGTRLTVV.

Sample share makes this clonotype medium-sized (0.01 to 0.1%). The rearrangement uses TRBV7-2 and TRBJ2-3; no clear D gene. Germline V CDR1 and CDR2: SGHTA, FQGNSA. Trimming cost V 5 bases and J 1 base, with 4 bases left between them. The CDR3 is 12 residues long. DNA of the CDR3: TGTGCCAGCAGCCGCGGCACAGATACGCAGTATTTT. Translating it yields CASSRGTDTQYF.

This clonotype is classed as large. This chain links TRBV18 with TRBJ2-5; D is unresolved. From germline, CDR1 is KGHSH and CDR2 LQKENI. The CDR3 runs to 12 residues. V lost 3 bases to trimming and J lost 4 bases, with 6 bases between them. The CDR3 sequence is CASSPETETQYF. For the CDR3, the DNA is TGTGCCAGCTCACCCGAGACAGAGACCCAGTACTTC.

This clonotype was detected only a few times. This chain uses TRBV28 with TRBJ2-7, with unresolved D. With 3 bases removed from V and 5 bases from J, the gap between germline ends came to 2 bases. CDR1 is MDHEN, CDR2 SYDVKM, per germline. CDR3 length: 10 amino acids. The chain's CDR3 is CASSFHEQYF. The DNA of the CDR3 is TGTGCCAGCAGTTTTCACGAGCAGTACTTC.

The table lists this clonotype with a count of one. The rearrangement joins TRBV10-2 to TRBJ2-7; possible D gene TRBD1, 6 bases. The CDR3 loop spans 14 amino acids. V gave up 5 bases and J gave up 2 bases, with 13 bases separating them. Germline V gives CDR1 WSHSY, CDR2 SAAADI. DNA of the CDR3: TGCGCCAGCAGTCAGACAGGAAACCCCTACGAGCAGTACTTC. It yields the protein CASSQTGNPYEQYF.

The table lists this clonotype with a few counts. The V call is TRBV30, the J call TRBJ2-3; TRBD2 matches 7 bases. The J segment lost 5 bases and the V segment lost 2 bases, leaving 7 bases of the junction unmatched. CDR1 is GTSNPN and CDR2 is SVGIG in the germline V gene (reference sequence). The CDR3 has 14 amino acids. Here the CDR3 reads CAWSKSGALDTQYF. DNA of the CDR3: TGTGCCTGGAGTAAAAGCGGGGCCTTAGATACGCAGTATTTT.

The V gene is TRBV24-1, the J gene TRBJ2-3; D may be TRBD1 (6 bases). The CDR3 has 14 residues. The ends were cut back, 7 bases at V and 2 bases at J, with 12 bases in the middle. The germline V gene has CDR1 KGHDR and CDR2 SFDVKD. The CDR3 region is CATSWDTYTDTQYF. CDR3 nucleotides: TGTGCCACCAGCTGGGACACCTACACAGATACGCAGTATTTT.